Listed here are 2 T cell receptor beta chains from one sample, sequenced in a study of T cells in tuberculosis. Produced via immunoSEQ multiplex PCR; TCRdb's table is partial and in-frame only. This sample carries about 50,000 clones, around 96% of them seen once, and the ten largest clones take approximately 1.5%. Time point here: new active TB diagnosis, blood taken before or within 7 days of starting treatment. The source was PBMCs, collected at tuberculosis diagnosis. The receptors originated from an adult with tuberculosis.

This clone was found once. The chain combines TRBV7-3 with TRBJ2-7; D is undetermined. Trimming left V 0 bases short and J 6 bases short, with 9 bases between. Germline CDR1 is SGHTA and CDR2 is FQGTGA. The length of the CDR3 is 13 residues. The CDR3 loop reads CASSLTPLSEQYF. CDR3 DNA sequence: TGTGCCAGCAGCTTAACCCCCTTGAGCGAGCAGTACTTC. The entire variable domain, with the rest obtained from reference TRBV7-3 and TRBJ2-7, is as follows: GAGVSQTPSNKVTEKGKYVELRCDPISGHTALYWYRQSLGQGPEFLIYFQGTGAADDSGLPNDRFFAVRPEGSVSTLKIQRTERGDSAVYLCASSLTPLSEQYFGPGTRLTVT.

The chain uses TRBV4-3 and TRBJ2-7, with D possibly TRBD1 on 6 matching bases. The V end was cut by 0 bases, the J end by 3 bases, with 9 bases between. This CDR3 has 14 amino acids. In germline, CDR1 is LGHNA, CDR2 YSLEER. CDR3 sequence reads: CASSQDDRNYEQYF. In DNA form, the CDR3 reads TGCGCCAGCAGCCAAGATGACAGGAACTACGAGCAGTACTTC.